A selection of T cell receptor beta chains follows, all from one sample in a study of OX40 agonist ivuxolimab in advanced cancers. The method was immunoSEQ multiplex PCR; TCRdb's version includes in-frame clones alone and lacks a portion of them. The sample shows about 86,000 clones, less than 95% of them seen only once. The source was CD4+ or CD8+ T cells sorted from blood, collected in a trial of the OX40 agonist ivuxolimab. The source of these receptors is an adult with an advanced solid tumor such as melanoma, head and neck, liver or kidney cancer. CDR3s include the opening cysteine and the closing phenylalanine or tryptophan. D genes are given only for firm matches. Clone size is stated in some rows and not others, as once, few, many or a class when expanded.

clone size	V gene	J gene	CDR3 length	D gene	CDR3 DNA	CDR3 protein
once	TRBV27	TRBJ2-7	14	TRBD1	TGTGCCAGCAGTCTACAGGGGGCGCGGTACGAGCAGTACTTC	CASSLQGARYEQYF
-	TRBV5-6	TRBJ2-7	18	TRBD2	TGTGCCAGCAGCGCCCCCTTCCGACTAGCGGGAGGTTCCTACGAGCAGTACTTC	CASSAPFRLAGGSYEQYF
-	TRBV2	TRBJ2-2	16	-	TGTGCCAGCAGACTGGAGGGATACGCGAACACCGGGGAGCTGTTTTTT	CASRLEGYANTGELFF
once	TRBV5-1	TRBJ2-2	21	TRBD2	TGCGCCAGCAGCCCTCAATTTTCTAGACTAGCGGGAGGGACAAACACCGGGGAGCTGTTTTTT	CASSPQFSRLAGGTNTGELFF
-	TRBV6-5	TRBJ2-1	15	TRBD2	TGTGCCAGCAGTCCAACTAGCGGGAGATATCATGAGCAGTTCTTC	CASSPTSGRYHEQFF
once	TRBV7-9	TRBJ1-3	13	-	TGTGCCAGCAGCTTAGATGGGACCTTTTCCATATATTTT	CASSLDGTFSIYF
-	TRBV29-1	TRBJ2-1	13	-	TGCAGCGTTGAAGTACCGACAGGCAATGAGCAGTTCTTC	CSVEVPTGNEQFF
-	TRBV9	TRBJ2-1	14	-	TGTGCCAGCAGCGTTGCGGATTCATACAATGAGCAGTTCTTC	CASSVADSYNEQFF
once	TRBV5-1	TRBJ2-2	16	TRBD2	TGCGCCAGCAGCTTGATAGCGGGATCGAACACCGGGGAGCTGTTTTTT	CASSLIAGSNTGELFF
-	TRBV27	TRBJ1-2	17	-	TGTGCCAGCAGACCGCTCCCCTGGACAGCAGATAACTATGGCTACACCTTC	CASRPLPWTADNYGYTF
-	TRBV27	TRBJ2-1	12	-	TGTGCCAGCAGGGAGGCTGGTTATGAGCAGTTCTTC	CASREAGYEQFF
-	TRBV7-9	TRBJ2-7	14	-	TGTGCCAGCAGCTTAGGGGGGGCAGGCGTCGAGCAGTACTTC	CASSLGGAGVEQYF
-	TRBV30	TRBJ2-7	12	-	TGTGCCTGGAGTGACTTCGGGGGTGAGCAGTACTTC	CAWSDFGGEQYF
-	TRBV6-1	TRBJ1-5	15	-	TGTGCCAGCAGCGCCTCTGTGGACGGGAATCAGCCCCAGCATTTT	CASSASVDGNQPQHF
-	TRBV27	TRBJ1-3	14	-	TGTGCCAGCAGTTCGGTTCTCCTCGGAAACACCATATATTTT	CASSSVLLGNTIYF
-	TRBV7-9	TRBJ2-7	15	-	TGTGCCAGCAGTGAACAGGGTGAGGGATCCTACGAGCAGTACTTC	CASSEQGEGSYEQYF
-	TRBV6-6	TRBJ2-7	14	-	TGTGCCAGCAGTTACGTAGGGGGATCCTACGAGCAGTACTTC	CASSYVGGSYEQYF
-	TRBV10-3	TRBJ2-1	13	-	TGTGCCACTAATCCGGGACCCTCCAATGAGCAGTTCTTC	CATNPGPSNEQFF
once	TRBV5-4	TRBJ2-7	14	TRBD2	TGTGCCAGCAGCATTGGGTTCGGGGGGTACGAGCAGTACTTC	CASSIGFGGYEQYF
-	TRBV11-2	TRBJ2-3	14	-	TGTGCCAGCAGCTTATCGTCATATACAGATACGCAGTATTTT	CASSLSSYTDTQYF
-	TRBV6-5	TRBJ1-3	15	-	TGTGCCAGCAGTCTAGGACGGTTCTCTGGAAACACCATATATTTT	CASSLGRFSGNTIYF
-	TRBV4-1	TRBJ2-1	16	-	TGCGCCAGCAGCCAGTTTCAGCTAGTCCAGGCGTGGGAGCAGTTCTTC	CASSQFQLVQAWEQFF
-	TRBV6-6	TRBJ2-7	14	-	TGTGCCAGCAGTTACCTCCAGGGAAACGAAGAGCAGTACTTC	CASSYLQGNEEQYF
-	TRBV7-8	TRBJ2-1	18	TRBD2	TGTGCCAGCAGCTTATTTCTAGCGGGAGGGCCGGACTACAATGAGCAGTTCTTC	CASSLFLAGGPDYNEQFF
-	TRBV19	TRBJ2-7	15	TRBD1	TGTGCCAGTAGTGCACCGGGACAGGGTACCTACGAGCAGTACTTC	CASSAPGQGTYEQYF
-	TRBV28	TRBJ1-2	15	TRBD1	TGTGCCAGCAGACATAACAGGGGACTGGTTTATGGCTACACCTTC	CASRHNRGLVYGYTF
-	TRBV27	TRBJ2-2	16	-	TGTGCCAGCAGTTTACAGGACTGGGATAACACCGGGGAGCTGTTTTTT	CASSLQDWDNTGELFF
-	TRBV11-2	TRBJ2-7	14	-	TGTGCCAGCAGCTCCCCAAGAGAGAGCTACGAGCAGTACTTC	CASSSPRESYEQYF
-	TRBV30	TRBJ1-5	14	TRBD1	TGTGCCTGGAGTTGGGCAGGGGGCGACCAGCCCCAGCATTTT	CAWSWAGGDQPQHF
-	TRBV6-6	TRBJ2-7	14	TRBD2	TGTGCCAGCAGTTACTTAGCGGGAGCTTACGAGCAGTACTTC	CASSYLAGAYEQYF
once	TRBV6-6	TRBJ2-3	15	-	TGTGCCAGCACCGTGATTGGCGGTGGAGGAGATACGCAGTATTTT	CASTVIGGGGDTQYF
-	TRBV5-1	TRBJ2-5	16	-	TGCGCCAGCAGCTCGGGACGATCAAATCTCCAAGAGACCCAGTACTTC	CASSSGRSNLQETQYF
-	TRBV11-1	TRBJ1-1	14	-	TGTGCCAGCAGCTCCCGGGGGGGAAGCACTGAAGCTTTCTTT	CASSSRGGSTEAFF
few	TRBV5-4	TRBJ1-2	16	-	TGTGCCAGCAGCTCGCCTGGAGATAGCTACTATGATGGCTACACCTTC	CASSSPGDSYYDGYTF
-	TRBV4-3	TRBJ2-1	15	-	TGCGCCAGCAGCCACTCGGACTCAAGTACAAATGAGCAGTTCTTC	CASSHSDSSTNEQFF
-	TRBV10-3	TRBJ1-2	14	-	TGTGCCATCAGTGGGGGGGACAACCCCTGGGGCTACACCTTC	CAISGGDNPWGYTF
-	TRBV5-6	TRBJ2-7	16	TRBD2	TGTGCCAGCAGCTTTGCGACGGGAGGGATCCTCTACGAGCAGTACTTC	CASSFATGGILYEQYF
once	TRBV30	TRBJ2-3	15	TRBD2	TGTGCCGCCACTCAACTAGCGGGGGTTGCAGATACGCAGTATTTT	CAATQLAGVADTQYF
-	TRBV10-3	TRBJ2-3	14	-	TGTGCCATCAGCGGTCCCCCAGGGGGGGATACGCAGTATTTT	CAISGPPGGDTQYF
-	TRBV9	TRBJ2-7	15	TRBD1	TGTGCCAGCGGGAGAGATACAGGGGCCCCCTACGAGCAGTACTTC	CASGRDTGAPYEQYF
-	TRBV7-9	TRBJ2-2	16	TRBD2	TGTGCCAGCAGCTTAGGACCTAGCGGGAACACCGGGGAGCTGTTTTTT	CASSLGPSGNTGELFF